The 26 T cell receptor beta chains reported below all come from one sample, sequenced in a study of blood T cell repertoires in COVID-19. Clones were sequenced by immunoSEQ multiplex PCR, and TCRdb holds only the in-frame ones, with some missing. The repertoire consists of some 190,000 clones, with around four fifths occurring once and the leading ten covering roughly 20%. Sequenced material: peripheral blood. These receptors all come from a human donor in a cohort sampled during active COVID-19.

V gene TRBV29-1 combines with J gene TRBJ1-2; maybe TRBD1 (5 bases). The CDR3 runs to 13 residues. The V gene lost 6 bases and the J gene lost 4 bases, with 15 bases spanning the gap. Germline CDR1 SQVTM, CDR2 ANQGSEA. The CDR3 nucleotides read TGCAGCGTCAGCTTCGGGGGTAGCTATGGCTACACCTTC. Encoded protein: CSVSFGGSYGYTF.

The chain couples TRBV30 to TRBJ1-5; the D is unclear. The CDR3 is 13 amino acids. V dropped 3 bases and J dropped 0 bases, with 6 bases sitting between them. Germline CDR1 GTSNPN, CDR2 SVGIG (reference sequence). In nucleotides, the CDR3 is TGTGCCTGGAGCAGAAATAGCAATCAGCCCCAGCATTTT. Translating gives CAWSRNSNQPQHF.

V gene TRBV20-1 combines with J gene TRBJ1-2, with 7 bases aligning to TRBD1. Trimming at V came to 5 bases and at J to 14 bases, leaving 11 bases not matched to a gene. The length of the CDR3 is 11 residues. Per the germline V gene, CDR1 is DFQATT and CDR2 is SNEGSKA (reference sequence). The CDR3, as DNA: TGCAGTGCTGGTGGACAGGTGGCACGGACCTTC. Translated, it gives CSAGGQVARTF.

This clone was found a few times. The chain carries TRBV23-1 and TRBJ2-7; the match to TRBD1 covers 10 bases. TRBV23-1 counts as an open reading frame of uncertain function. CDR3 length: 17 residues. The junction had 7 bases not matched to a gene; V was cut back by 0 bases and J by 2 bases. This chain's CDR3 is CASSQSADRGPPYEQYV. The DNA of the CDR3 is TGCGCCAGCAGTCAATCCGCCGACAGGGGGCCTCCCTACGAGCAGTACGTC.

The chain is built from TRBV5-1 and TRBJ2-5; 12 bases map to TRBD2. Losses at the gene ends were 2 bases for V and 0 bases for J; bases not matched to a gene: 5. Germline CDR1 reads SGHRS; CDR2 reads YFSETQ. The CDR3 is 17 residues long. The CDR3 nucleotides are TGCGCCAGCAGCTTATCCGGGACTAGCGGGTACCAAGAGACCCAGTACTTC. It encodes CASSLSGTSGYQETQYF.

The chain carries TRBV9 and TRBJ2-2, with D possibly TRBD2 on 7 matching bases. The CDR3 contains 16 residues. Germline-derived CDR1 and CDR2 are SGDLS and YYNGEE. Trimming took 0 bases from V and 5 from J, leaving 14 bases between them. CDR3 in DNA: TGTGCCAGCAGCGTAGGGGGAGGGGGATCAACCGGGGAGCTGTTTTTT. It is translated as CASSVGGGGSTGELFF.

Here the CDR3 DNA reads TGCGCCAGCAGCACAGGGGGTTCGGAGCTGTTTTTT. Amino acid sequence: CASSTGGSELFF. This sequence joins TRBV5-1 and TRBJ2-2, with 8 bases fitting TRBD1. V lost 4 bases, J lost 10 bases, and 3 bases stayed unmatched. CDR1 and CDR2 (germline): SGHRS, YFSETQ. The CDR3 sequence is 12 residues long.

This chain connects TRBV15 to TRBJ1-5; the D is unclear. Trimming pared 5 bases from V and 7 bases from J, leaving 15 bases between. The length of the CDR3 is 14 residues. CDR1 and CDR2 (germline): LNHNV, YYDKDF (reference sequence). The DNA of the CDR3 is TGTGCCACCAGCCCGGAGGGAGGGTACCAGCCCCAGCATTTT. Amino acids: CATSPEGGYQPQHF.

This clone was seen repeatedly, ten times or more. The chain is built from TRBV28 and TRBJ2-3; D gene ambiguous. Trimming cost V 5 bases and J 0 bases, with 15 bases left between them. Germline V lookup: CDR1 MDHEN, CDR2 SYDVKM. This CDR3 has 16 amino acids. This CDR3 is CASSPRRRISTDTQYF. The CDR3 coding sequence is TGTGCCAGCAGTCCGCGGAGACGGATCAGCACAGATACGCAGTATTTT.

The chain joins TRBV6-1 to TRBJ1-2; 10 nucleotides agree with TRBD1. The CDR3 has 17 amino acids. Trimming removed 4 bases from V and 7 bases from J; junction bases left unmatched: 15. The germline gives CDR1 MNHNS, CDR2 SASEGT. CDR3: CASSANPPGQGIAGYTF. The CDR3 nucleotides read TGTGCCAGCAGTGCCAACCCACCGGGACAGGGGATTGCTGGCTACACCTTC.

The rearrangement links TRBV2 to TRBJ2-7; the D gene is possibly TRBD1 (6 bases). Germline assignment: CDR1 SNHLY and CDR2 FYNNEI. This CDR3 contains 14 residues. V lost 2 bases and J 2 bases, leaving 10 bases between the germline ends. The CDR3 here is CASSERRGPYEQYF. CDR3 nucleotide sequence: TGTGCCAGCAGTGAACGCAGGGGTCCCTACGAGCAGTACTTC. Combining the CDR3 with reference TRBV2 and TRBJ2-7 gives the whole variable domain EPEVTQTPSHQVTQMGQEVILRCVPISNHLYFYWYRQILGQKVEFLVSFYNNEISEKSEIFDDQFSVERPDGSNFTLKIRSTKLEDSAMYFCASSERRGPYEQYFGPGTRLTVT.

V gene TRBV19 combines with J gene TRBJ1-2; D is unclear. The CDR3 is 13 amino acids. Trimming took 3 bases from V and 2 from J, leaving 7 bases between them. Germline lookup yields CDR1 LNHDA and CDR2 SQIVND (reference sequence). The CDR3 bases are TGTGCCAGTAGTATTCAGGTGAACTATGGCTACACCTTC. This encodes CASSIQVNYGYTF. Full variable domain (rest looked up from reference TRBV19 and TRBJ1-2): DGGITQSPKYLFRKEGQNVTLSCEQNLNHDAMYWYRQDPGQGLRLIYYSQIVNDFQKGDIAEGYSVSREKKESFPLTVTSAQKNPTAFYLCASSIQVNYGYTFGSGTRLTVV.

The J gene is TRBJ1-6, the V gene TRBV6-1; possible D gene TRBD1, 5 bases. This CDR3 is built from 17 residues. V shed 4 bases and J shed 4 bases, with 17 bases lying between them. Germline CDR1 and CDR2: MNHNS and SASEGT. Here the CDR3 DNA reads TGTGCCAGCAGTGGACCGGGGGAAGGGGTTTATAATTCACCCCTCCACTTT. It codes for CASSGPGEGVYNSPLHF.

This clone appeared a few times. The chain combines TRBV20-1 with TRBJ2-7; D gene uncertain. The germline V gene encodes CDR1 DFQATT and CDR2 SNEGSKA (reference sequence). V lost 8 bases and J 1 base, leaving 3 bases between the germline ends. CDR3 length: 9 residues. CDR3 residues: CSRSYEQYV. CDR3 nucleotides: TGCAGTCGGTCCTACGAGCAGTACGTC.

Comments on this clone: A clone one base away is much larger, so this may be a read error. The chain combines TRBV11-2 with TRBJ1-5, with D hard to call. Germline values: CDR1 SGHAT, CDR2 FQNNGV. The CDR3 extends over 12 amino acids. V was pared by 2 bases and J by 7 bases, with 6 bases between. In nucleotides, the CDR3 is TGTGCCAGCAGCTTATCGGGGCAGCCCCAGCATTTT. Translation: CASSLSGQPQHF.

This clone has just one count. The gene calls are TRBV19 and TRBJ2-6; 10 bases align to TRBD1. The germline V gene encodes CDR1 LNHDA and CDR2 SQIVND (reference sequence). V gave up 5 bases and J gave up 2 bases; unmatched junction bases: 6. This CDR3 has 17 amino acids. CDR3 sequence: CASSSSGTGAGANVLTF. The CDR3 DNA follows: TGTGCCAGTAGTTCATCCGGGACAGGGGCTGGGGCCAACGTCCTGACTTTC.

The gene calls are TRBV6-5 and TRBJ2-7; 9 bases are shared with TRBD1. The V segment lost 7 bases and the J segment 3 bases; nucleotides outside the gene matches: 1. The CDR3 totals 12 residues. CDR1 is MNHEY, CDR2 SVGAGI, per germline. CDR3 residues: CASTDRGYEQYV. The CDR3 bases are TGTGCCAGCACGGACAGGGGCTACGAGCAGTACGTC.

The CDR3 nucleotides read TGTGCCAGCTCACCATTTCCGGAGACAGGGTATGGCTACACCTTC. This gives the protein CASSPFPETGYGYTF. This sequence joins TRBV18 and TRBJ1-2, with TRBD1 matching 7 bases. Per germline, CDR1 KGHSH and CDR2 LQKENI. The CDR3 contains 15 residues. V lost 2 bases to trimming and J lost 5 bases; unmatched junction nucleotides: 8.

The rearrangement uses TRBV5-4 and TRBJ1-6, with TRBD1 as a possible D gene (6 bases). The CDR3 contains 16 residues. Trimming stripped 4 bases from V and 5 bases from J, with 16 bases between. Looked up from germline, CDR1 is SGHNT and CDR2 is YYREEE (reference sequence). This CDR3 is CASSREQGPNNSPLHF. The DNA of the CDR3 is TGTGCCAGCAGCCGCGAACAGGGCCCCAATAATTCACCCCTCCACTTT.

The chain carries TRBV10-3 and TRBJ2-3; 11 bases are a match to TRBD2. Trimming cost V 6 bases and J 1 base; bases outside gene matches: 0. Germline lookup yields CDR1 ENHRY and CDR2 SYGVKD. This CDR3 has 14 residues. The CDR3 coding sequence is TGTGCCATCAGGGGACTAGCGGGCACAGATACGCAGTATTTT. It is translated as CAIRGLAGTDTQYF.

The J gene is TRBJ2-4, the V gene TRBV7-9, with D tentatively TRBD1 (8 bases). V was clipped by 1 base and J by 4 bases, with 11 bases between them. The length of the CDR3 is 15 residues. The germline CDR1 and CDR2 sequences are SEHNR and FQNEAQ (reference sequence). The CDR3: CASSLDRGGKNIQYF. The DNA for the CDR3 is TGTGCCAGCAGCTTAGACAGGGGGGGTAAAAACATTCAGTACTTC. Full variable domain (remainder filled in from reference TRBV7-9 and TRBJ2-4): DTGVSQNPRHKITKRGQNVTFRCDPISEHNRLYWYRQTLGQGPEFLTYFQNEAQLEKSRLLSDRFSAERPKGSFSTLEIQRTEQGDSAMYLCASSLDRGGKNIQYFGAGTRLSVL.

The CDR3: CASSDGGANEKLFF. The CDR3 DNA reads as TGTGCCAGCAGCGACGGGGGAGCCAATGAAAAACTGTTTTTT. The rearrangement joins TRBV6-5 to TRBJ1-4, with a weak D call TRBD1 (5 bases). The germline V gene encodes CDR1 MNHEY and CDR2 SVGAGI. The CDR3 runs to 14 residues. V shed 6 bases and J shed 5 bases, with 13 bases lying between them.

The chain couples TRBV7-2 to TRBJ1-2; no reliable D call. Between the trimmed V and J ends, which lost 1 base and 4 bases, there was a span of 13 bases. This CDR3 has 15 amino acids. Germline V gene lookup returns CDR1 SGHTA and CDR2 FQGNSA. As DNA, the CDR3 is TGTGCCAGCAGCTTAGTTATGGGCAGCAGCTATGGCTACACCTTC. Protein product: CASSLVMGSSYGYTF.

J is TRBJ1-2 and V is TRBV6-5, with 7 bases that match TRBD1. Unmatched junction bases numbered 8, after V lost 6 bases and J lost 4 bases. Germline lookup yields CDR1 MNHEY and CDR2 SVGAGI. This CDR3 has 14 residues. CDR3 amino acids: CASRPGQYTYGYTF. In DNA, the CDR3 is TGTGCCAGCAGACCGGGACAGTATACCTATGGCTACACCTTC.

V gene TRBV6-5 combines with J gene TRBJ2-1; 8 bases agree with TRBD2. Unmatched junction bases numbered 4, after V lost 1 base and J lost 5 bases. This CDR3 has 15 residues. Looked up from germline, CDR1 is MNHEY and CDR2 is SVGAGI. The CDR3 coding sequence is TGTGCCAGCAGTTACTACGGGGGGGCGAACAATGAGCAGTTCTTC. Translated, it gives CASSYYGGANNEQFF.

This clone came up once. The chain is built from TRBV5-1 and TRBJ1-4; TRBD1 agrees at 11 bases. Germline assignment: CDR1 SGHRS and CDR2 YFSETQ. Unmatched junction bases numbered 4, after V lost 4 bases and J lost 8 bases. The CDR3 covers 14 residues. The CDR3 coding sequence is TGCGCCAGCAGCGAGGGACAGGGGGTAGAAAAACTGTTTTTT. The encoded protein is CASSEGQGVEKLFF. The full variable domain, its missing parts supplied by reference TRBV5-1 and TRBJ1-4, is KAGVTQTPRYLIKTRGQQVTLSCSPISGHRSVSWYQQTPGQGLQFLFEYFSETQRNKGNFPGRFSGRQFSNSRSEMNVSTLELGDSALYLCASSEGQGVEKLFFGSGTQLSVL.